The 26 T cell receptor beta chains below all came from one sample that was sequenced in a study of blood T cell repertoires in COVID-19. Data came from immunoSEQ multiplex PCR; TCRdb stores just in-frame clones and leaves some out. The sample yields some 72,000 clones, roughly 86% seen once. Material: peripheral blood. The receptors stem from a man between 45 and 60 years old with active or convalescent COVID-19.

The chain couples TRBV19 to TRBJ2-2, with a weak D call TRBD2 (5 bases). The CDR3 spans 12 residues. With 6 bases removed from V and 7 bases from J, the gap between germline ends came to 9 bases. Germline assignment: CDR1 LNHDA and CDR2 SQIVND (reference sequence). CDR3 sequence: CASRSGFGELFF. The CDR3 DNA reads TGTGCCAGTAGATCGGGATTCGGGGAGCTGTTTTTT.

The CDR3 sequence: CASSLVSQNQETQYF. The CDR3 DNA sequence: TGTGCCAGCAGCTTAGTTTCCCAAAACCAAGAGACCCAGTACTTC. The chain couples TRBV7-2 to TRBJ2-5; no clear D gene. The V gene lost 1 base and the J gene lost 0 bases, with 9 bases spanning the gap. Germline V lookup: CDR1 SGHTA, CDR2 FQGNSA. CDR3 size: 15 residues.

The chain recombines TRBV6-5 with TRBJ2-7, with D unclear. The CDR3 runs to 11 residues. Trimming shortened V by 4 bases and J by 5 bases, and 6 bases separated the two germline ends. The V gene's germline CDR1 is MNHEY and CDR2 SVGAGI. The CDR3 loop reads CASSLLNEQYV. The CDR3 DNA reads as TGTGCCAGCAGTTTGTTAAACGAGCAGTACGTC.

CDR3 region: CSVEPGDRGGYTF. The CDR3 DNA reads as TGCAGCGTTGAGCCCGGGGACAGGGGTGGCTACACCTTC. V and J are TRBV29-1 and TRBJ1-2; 10 bases are a match to TRBD1. The CDR3 sequence is 13 residues long. Germline CDR1 and CDR2: SQVTM and ANQGSEA. After removal of 3 bases from V and 7 bases from J, the junction contained 5 bases not matched to a gene.

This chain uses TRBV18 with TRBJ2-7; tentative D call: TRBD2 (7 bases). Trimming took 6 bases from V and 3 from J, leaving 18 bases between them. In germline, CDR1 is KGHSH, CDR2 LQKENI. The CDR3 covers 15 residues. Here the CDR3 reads CASSHGTGGLYEQYF. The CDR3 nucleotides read TGTGCCAGCTCCCATGGAACCGGGGGGCTCTACGAGCAGTACTTC.

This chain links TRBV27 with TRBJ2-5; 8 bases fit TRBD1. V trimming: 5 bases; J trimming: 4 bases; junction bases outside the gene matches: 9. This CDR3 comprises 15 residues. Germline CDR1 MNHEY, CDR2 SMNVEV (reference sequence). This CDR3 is CASSVSGGSGETQYF. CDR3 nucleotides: TGTGCCAGCAGTGTCTCAGGGGGCTCGGGAGAGACCCAGTACTTC.

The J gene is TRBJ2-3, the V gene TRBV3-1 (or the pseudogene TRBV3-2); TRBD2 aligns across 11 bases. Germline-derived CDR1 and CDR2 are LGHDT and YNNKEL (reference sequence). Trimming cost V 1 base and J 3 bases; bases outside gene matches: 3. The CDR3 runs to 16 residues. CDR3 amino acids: CASSQGRLAGTDTQYF. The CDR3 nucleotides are TGTGCCAGCAGCCAAGGCCGACTAGCGGGGACAGATACGCAGTATTTT.

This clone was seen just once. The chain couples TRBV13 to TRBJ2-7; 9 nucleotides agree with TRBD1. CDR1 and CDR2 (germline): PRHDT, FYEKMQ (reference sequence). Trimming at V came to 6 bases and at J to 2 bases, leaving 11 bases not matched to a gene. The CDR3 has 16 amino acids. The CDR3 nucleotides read TGTGCCAGCAGTTTAACCCGAGGGACAGGGACCTACGAGCAGTACTTC. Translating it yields CASSLTRGTGTYEQYF.

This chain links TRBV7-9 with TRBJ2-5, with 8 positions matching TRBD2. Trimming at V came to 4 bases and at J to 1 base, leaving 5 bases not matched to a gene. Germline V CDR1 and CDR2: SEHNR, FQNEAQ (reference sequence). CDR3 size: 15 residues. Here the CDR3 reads CASSSQLAAQETQYF. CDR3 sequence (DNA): TGTGCCAGCAGCTCCCAACTAGCGGCCCAAGAGACCCAGTACTTC.

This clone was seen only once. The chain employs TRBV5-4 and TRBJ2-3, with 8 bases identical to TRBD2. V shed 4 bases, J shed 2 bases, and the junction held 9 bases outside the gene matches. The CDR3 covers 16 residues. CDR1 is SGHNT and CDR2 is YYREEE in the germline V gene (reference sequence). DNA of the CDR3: TGTGCCAGCAGCCCCGTAGCGGGGCCCACCACAGATACGCAGTATTTT. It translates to CASSPVAGPTTDTQYF.

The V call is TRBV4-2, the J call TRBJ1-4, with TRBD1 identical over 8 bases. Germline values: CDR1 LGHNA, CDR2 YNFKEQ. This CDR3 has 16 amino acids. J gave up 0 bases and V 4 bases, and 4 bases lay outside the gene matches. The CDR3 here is CASSPRQGPTNEKLFF. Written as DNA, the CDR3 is TGTGCCAGCAGCCCCCGACAGGGGCCAACTAATGAAAAACTGTTTTTT.

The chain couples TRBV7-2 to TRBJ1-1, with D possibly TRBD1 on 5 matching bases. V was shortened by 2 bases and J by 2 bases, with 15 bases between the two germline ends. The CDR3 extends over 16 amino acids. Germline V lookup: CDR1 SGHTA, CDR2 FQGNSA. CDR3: CASSLWQGWVNTEAFF. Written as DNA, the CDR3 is TGTGCCAGCAGCTTATGGCAGGGATGGGTAAACACTGAAGCTTTCTTT.

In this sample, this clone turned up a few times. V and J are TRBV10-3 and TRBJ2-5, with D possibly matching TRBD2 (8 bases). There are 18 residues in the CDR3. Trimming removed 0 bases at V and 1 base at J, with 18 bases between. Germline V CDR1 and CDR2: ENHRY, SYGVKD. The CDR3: CAISESTDGRGPQETQYF. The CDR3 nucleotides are TGTGCCATCAGTGAGTCGACGGACGGGAGGGGGCCCCAAGAGACCCAGTACTTC.

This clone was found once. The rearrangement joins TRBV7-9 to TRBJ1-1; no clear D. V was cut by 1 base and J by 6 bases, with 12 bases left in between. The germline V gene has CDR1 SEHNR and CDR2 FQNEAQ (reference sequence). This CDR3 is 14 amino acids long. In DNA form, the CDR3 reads TGTGCCAGCAGCTTAGTCACGGGAAATTCTGAAGCTTTCTTT. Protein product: CASSLVTGNSEAFF.

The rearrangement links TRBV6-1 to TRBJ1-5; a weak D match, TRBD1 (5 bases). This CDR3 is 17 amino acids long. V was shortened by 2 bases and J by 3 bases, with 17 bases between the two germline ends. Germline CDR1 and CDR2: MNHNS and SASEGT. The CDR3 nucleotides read TGTGCCAGCAGTGAAAAGGGCCACAGGAGGGACAATCAGCCCCAGCATTTT. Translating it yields CASSEKGHRRDNQPQHF.

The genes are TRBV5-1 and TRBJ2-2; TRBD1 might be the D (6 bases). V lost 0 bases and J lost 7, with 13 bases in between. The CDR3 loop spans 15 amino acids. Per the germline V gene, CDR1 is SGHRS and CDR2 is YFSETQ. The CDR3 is CASSLETGLYGELFF. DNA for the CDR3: TGCGCCAGCAGCTTGGAGACAGGCTTATACGGGGAGCTGTTTTTT.

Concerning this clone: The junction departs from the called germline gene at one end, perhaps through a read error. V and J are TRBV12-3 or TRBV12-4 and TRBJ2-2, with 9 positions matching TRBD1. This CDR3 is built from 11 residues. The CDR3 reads CASTATGGLFF. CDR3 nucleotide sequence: TGTGCCAGCACCGCGACAGGGGGGCTGTTTTTT.

The CDR3 region has the DNA TGCGCCAGCAGCTTTAACAGGGTAGAGACCCAGTACTTC. It specifies CASSFNRVETQYF. The chain carries TRBV5-1 and TRBJ2-5; TRBD1 might be the D (6 bases). The CDR3 length is 13 residues. Germline CDR1 SGHRS, CDR2 YFSETQ. Deletions cut 2 bases from V and 4 bases from J, with 9 bases between.

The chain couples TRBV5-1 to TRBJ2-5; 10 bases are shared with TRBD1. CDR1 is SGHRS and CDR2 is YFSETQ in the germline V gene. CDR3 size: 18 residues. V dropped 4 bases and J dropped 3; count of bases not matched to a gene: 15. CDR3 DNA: TGCGCCAGCAGCCCCCCGGGGGGTCTGACAGGGGGCGAAGAGACCCAGTACTTC. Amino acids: CASSPPGGLTGGEETQYF.

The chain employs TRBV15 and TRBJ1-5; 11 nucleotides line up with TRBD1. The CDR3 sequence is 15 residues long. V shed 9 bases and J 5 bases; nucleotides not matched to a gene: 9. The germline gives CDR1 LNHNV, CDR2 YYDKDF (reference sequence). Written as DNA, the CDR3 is TGTGCCACACGCCGGGACAGGGGGGCGGATCAGCCCCAGCATTTT. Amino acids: CATRRDRGADQPQHF.

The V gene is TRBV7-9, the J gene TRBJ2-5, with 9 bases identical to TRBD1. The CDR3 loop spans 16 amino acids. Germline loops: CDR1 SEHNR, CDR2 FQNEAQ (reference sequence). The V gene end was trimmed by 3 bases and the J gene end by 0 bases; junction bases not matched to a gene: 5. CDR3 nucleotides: TGTGCCAGCAGCTTTGGACAGGGGCGTTACCAAGAGACCCAGTACTTC. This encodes CASSFGQGRYQETQYF.

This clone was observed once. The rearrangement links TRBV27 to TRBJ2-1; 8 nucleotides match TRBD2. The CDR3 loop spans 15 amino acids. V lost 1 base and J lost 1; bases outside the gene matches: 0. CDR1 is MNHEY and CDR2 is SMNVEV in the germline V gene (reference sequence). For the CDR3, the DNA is TGTGCCAGCAGTTTATTAGCGGGGTCCTACAATGAGCAGTTCTTC. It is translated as CASSLLAGSYNEQFF.

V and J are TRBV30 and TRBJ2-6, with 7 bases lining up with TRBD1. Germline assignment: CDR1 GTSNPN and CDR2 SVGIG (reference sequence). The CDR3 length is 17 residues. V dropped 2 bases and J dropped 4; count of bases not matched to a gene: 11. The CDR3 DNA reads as TGTGCCTGGAGTCGGGTGACAGGGTCGGGGGGGGCCAACGTCCTGACTTTC. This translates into CAWSRVTGSGGANVLTF.

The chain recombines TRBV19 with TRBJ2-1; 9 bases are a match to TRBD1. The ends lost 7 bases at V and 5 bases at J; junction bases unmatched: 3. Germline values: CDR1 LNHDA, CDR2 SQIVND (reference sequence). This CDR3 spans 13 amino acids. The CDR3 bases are TGTGCCAGTACGGGACAGGGTCACAATGAGCAGTTCTTC. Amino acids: CASTGQGHNEQFF.

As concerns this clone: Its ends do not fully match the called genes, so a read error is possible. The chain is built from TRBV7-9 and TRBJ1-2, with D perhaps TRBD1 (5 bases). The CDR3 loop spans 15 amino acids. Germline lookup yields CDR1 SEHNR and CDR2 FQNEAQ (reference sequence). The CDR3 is CASSLEVAGYYGYTF. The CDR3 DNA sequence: TGTGCCAGCAGTTTAGAGGTGGCAGGGTACTATGGCTACACCTTC.

CDR3 bases: TGCGCCAGCAGATCCCGGGACAGGGGCCAAGAGACCCAGTACTTC. It is translated as CASRSRDRGQETQYF. The chain links TRBV10-1 to TRBJ2-5, with 10 bases matching TRBD1. CDR1 and CDR2 from the germline V gene are WNHNN and SYGVQD (reference sequence). The CDR3 totals 15 residues. V lost 6 bases to trimming and J lost 1 base; unmatched junction nucleotides: 5.